This TCR beta chain appears in the sequencing data of a study of CD8 T cells in ankylosing spondylitis. Study results and limitations: In synovial fluid and blood from reactive arthritis, some motif variants were previously reported. Matched ankylosing spondylitis synovial fluid reportedly showed significant enrichment of disease-linked clones. Ankylosing spondylitis blood appeared to carry a characteristic TCR beta motif of roughly eight highly homologous variants.

Remarks on this clonotype: The antigen is not known.

The CDR3 runs to 14 residues. V lost 4 bases, J lost 2 bases, and 12 bases lay in between. Germline lookup yields CDR1 LGHDT and CDR2 YNNKEL (reference sequence). The authors made TCR beta libraries by quantitative 5'-RACE with molecular barcodes. One entry per CDR3 protein results from TCRdb running MiXCR on the 5' RACE reads. In the table there are about 390,000 distinct CDR3 sequences, 20% to 25% of which are singletons. This receptor was taken from a male donor with ankylosing spondylitis. The chain combines TRBV3-1 with TRBJ2-7; D gene uncertain. The sequenced sample consisted of blood, either unsorted or a sorted T cell fraction (not recorded which). This CDR3 is CASSLRGFPYEQYF. The CDR3 DNA sequence: TGTGCCAGCAGCCTCCGAGGCTTTCCCTACGAGCAGTACTTC.